This TCR beta chain comes out of a study of CDR3 diversity in severe acne. TCRdb fed the PCR reads into MiXCR, producing one record per CDR3 protein. The repertoire holds about 100,000 distinct CDR3 sequences, 51% seen once, with around 11% in the top ten. The V gene's germline CDR1 is MGHRA and CDR2 YSYEKL. The CDR3 totals 13 residues. Remarks on this clonotype: A much larger clone sits a single nucleotide away, making a read error possible.

The sequence was obtained from a male donor with acne. The chain recombines TRBV4-1 with TRBJ2-1, with 7 bases matching TRBD2. Source material: blood. The CDR3 loop reads CAGSQGGRNEQFF. The CDR3 nucleotides read TGCGCCGGCAGCCAGGGAGGGCGGAATGAGCAGTTCTTC.